This T cell receptor (beta chain) was obtained from a study of identifying expanded T cells in peripheral blood. The germline V gene has CDR1 SGHVS and CDR2 FQNEAQ. V lost 6 bases, J lost 6 bases, and 20 bases lay in between. There are 15 residues in the CDR3. A remark on this clone: Its antigen is not identified.

Study-wide findings and caveats: Approximately two-week clone count variance significantly increased as total template count grew.

Sequencing used immunoSEQ multiplex PCR; TCRdb keeps in-frame clones, though not all of them. In the table there are tens of thousands of clones, around 87% of which are singletons. The sample comprised blood. This clonotype was sampled from a person aged 18 to 70 in good health. This chain links TRBV7-8 with TRBJ1-1; a possible D gene is TRBD1 (5 bases). CDR3 region: CASSSSTSGTAEAFF. The CDR3 DNA reads TGTGCCAGCAGTTCCTCCACCTCAGGGACCGCTGAAGCTTTCTTT.